The source of this TCR beta chain is a study of T cell repertoires in cytomegalovirus infection. Turning to the study itself: Based on public TCR beta signatures, there were indications of CMV infection and of a matching HLA type.

The ends lost 6 bases at V and 6 bases at J; junction bases unmatched: 8. The germline gives CDR1 MNHEY, CDR2 SVGEGT. This CDR3 contains 15 residues. One entry per CDR3 protein results from TCRdb running MiXCR on the reads. The sample holds approximately 150,000 distinct CDR3 sequences; over 15% are singletons and the top ten take around 20%. The chain uses TRBV6-2 or TRBV6-3 and TRBJ2-2; 9 bases map to TRBD2. This clonotype was sampled from a human donor in good health (CMV status not recorded). Some clones in this sample may be carry-over from other donors' samples. The sequencing input was CD8+ T cells from PBMCs. For the CDR3, the DNA is TGTGCCAGCAGCCTTAGCGGGAGAGTAGCCGGGGAGCTGTTTTTT. Amino acids: CASSLSGRVAGELFF.